These 29 T cell receptor beta chains originate from one sample sequenced in a study of CD8 T cells in Susac syndrome. RNA in amounts of roughly 0.5 to 1 ug was reverse transcribed with random hexamers. Via MiXCR, TCRdb re-called the immunoSEQ multiplex PCR reads, giving one row per CDR3 protein. Seen here are about 47,000 distinct CDR3 sequences, about 91% observed once, and the top ten hold around 0.42%. Sequenced material: CD8+ T cells from PBMCs. The receptor set was obtained from a human donor in good health.

The chain combines TRBV29-1 with TRBJ2-7; D is possibly TRBD2 (5 bases). Trimming left V 2 bases short and J 0 bases short, with 20 bases between. Germline V gene sequence: CDR1 SQVTM, CDR2 ANQGSEA. The CDR3 has 17 residues. CDR3 in DNA: TGCAGCGTTGAAATTCGGTGGACTGTCACCAGCTCCTACGAGCAGTACTTC. It codes for CSVEIRWTVTSSYEQYF.

The CDR3 sequence is CASSYPGLAGGVEQFF. The CDR3 nucleotides read TGTGCCAGCAGTTACCCTGGACTAGCGGGAGGTGTTGAGCAGTTCTTC. The V call is TRBV27, the J call TRBJ2-1; 14 bases match TRBD2. The J segment lost 9 bases and the V segment lost 4 bases, leaving 8 bases of the junction unmatched. The CDR3 has 16 residues. Per the germline V gene, CDR1 is MNHEY and CDR2 is SMNVEV (reference sequence).

The chain joins TRBV29-1 to TRBJ2-7; possible D gene TRBD1, 6 bases. The length of the CDR3 is 15 residues. The germline gives CDR1 SQVTM, CDR2 ANQGSEA. Trimming took 0 bases from V and 2 from J, leaving 14 bases between them. The CDR3 protein is CSVEDLQGRPYEQYF. The DNA for the CDR3 is TGCAGCGTTGAAGATCTTCAGGGGCGACCCTACGAGCAGTACTTC.

The chain employs TRBV4-2 and TRBJ1-3, with 7 bases that match TRBD1. V lost 4 bases and J lost 0; bases outside the gene matches: 12. Germline assignment: CDR1 LGHNA and CDR2 YNFKEQ. CDR3 length equals 18 residues. The CDR3 region is CASSPGTARGNSGNTIYF. The CDR3 bases are TGTGCCAGCAGCCCTGGGACAGCTAGGGGAAACTCTGGAAACACCATATATTTT.

The gene calls are TRBV4-1 and TRBJ2-2, with 9 bases that match TRBD1. V dropped 5 bases and J dropped 7; count of bases not matched to a gene: 14. CDR3 size: 17 residues. CDR1 and CDR2 (germline): MGHRA, YSYEKL. The CDR3 loop is CASSKGQGLTVSGELFF. DNA of the CDR3: TGCGCCAGCAGCAAAGGACAGGGGCTGACGGTGAGCGGGGAGCTGTTTTTT.

This chain links TRBV18 with TRBJ1-5; D ambiguous. The CDR3 has 16 residues. CDR1 is KGHSH and CDR2 is LQKENI in the germline V gene. The germline V and J ends were trimmed by 2 bases and 7 bases, with 18 bases remaining between them. In DNA, the CDR3 is TGTGCCAGCTCACCATCGGTAGGACCAAGCGGGCAGCCCCAGCATTTT. Translating gives CASSPSVGPSGQPQHF.

The chain is built from TRBV9 and TRBJ2-1; 10 bases line up with TRBD1. Germline CDR1 and CDR2: SGDLS and YYNGEE. Unmatched junction bases numbered 8, after V lost 3 bases and J lost 5 bases. The CDR3 is made up of 16 amino acids. CDR3 DNA: TGTGCCAGCAGCGCCCCCGGGACAGGGGCCAACAATGAGCAGTTCTTC. This codes for CASSAPGTGANNEQFF.

The chain joins TRBV7-9 to TRBJ2-1; TRBD2 agrees at 12 bases. The CDR3 spans 15 residues. V lost 2 bases and J lost 10; bases outside the gene matches: 6. Germline values: CDR1 SEHNR, CDR2 FQNEAQ (reference sequence). Here the CDR3 reads CASSLLAGGPPEQFF. CDR3 nucleotides: TGTGCCAGCAGCTTACTAGCGGGAGGGCCTCCCGAGCAGTTCTTC.

The chain has TRBV7-9 and TRBJ1-2; TRBD1 agrees at 11 bases. V lost 4 bases, J lost 6 bases, and 1 base stayed unmatched. The CDR3 runs to 13 residues. Germline V lookup: CDR1 SEHNR, CDR2 FQNEAQ (reference sequence). The CDR3 sequence: CASSSGQGDGYTF. The CDR3 coding sequence is TGTGCCAGCAGCTCGGGACAGGGGGATGGCTACACCTTC.

V gene TRBV3-1 combines with J gene TRBJ2-7; weak D call: TRBD2 (5 bases). CDR1 and CDR2 (germline): LGHDT, YNNKEL (reference sequence). The CDR3 spans 15 residues. The V end was cut by 3 bases, the J end by 0 bases, with 12 bases between. CDR3 protein: CASSQLDFSSYEQYF. In DNA, the CDR3 is TGTGCCAGCAGCCAGCTGGACTTCAGCTCCTACGAGCAGTACTTC.

This chain's CDR3 is CASSPYRSTGELFF. CDR3 sequence (DNA): TGTGCCAGCAGCCCTTATAGGAGTACCGGGGAGCTGTTTTTT. The V and J genes are TRBV7-8 and TRBJ2-2, with D hard to call. Trimming stripped 5 bases from V and 5 bases from J, with 12 bases between. In germline, CDR1 is SGHVS, CDR2 FQNEAQ. The CDR3 is 14 residues long.

CDR3 in DNA: TGTGCCAGCAGTTACTCGTCAGAGTCCTACGAGCAGTACTTC. Amino acid sequence: CASSYSSESYEQYF. The chain joins TRBV6-5 to TRBJ2-7; unclear D gene. V lost 0 bases and J 1 base, leaving 7 bases between the germline ends. CDR3 size: 14 residues. Germline-derived CDR1 and CDR2 are MNHEY and SVGAGI.

J is TRBJ2-7 and V is TRBV4-2; D is perhaps TRBD1 or TRBD2 (6 bases each). The V gene lost 3 bases and the J gene lost 3 bases, with 15 bases spanning the gap. The germline CDR1 and CDR2 sequences are LGHNA and YNFKEQ. This CDR3 contains 15 residues. The CDR3 loop reads CASSQIAGHVYEQYF. The CDR3 coding sequence is TGTGCCAGCAGCCAGATTGCGGGACATGTCTACGAGCAGTACTTC.

The chain employs TRBV7-9 and TRBJ1-1, with 7 bases matching TRBD1. The CDR3 is 13 amino acids. Germline V gene lookup returns CDR1 SEHNR and CDR2 FQNEAQ (reference sequence). V was pared by 4 bases and J by 4 bases, with 3 bases of the junction left unmatched. This CDR3 is CASSWDSGTEAFF. In DNA form, the CDR3 reads TGTGCCAGCAGCTGGGACAGCGGCACTGAAGCTTTCTTT.

The chain combines TRBV18 with TRBJ1-1; D is possibly TRBD1 (5 bases). CDR1 is KGHSH and CDR2 is LQKENI in the germline V gene. This CDR3 comprises 13 residues. Trimming took 9 bases from V and 3 from J, leaving 14 bases between them. Written as DNA, the CDR3 is TGTGCCAGTAGCACCCCGGGGGACACTGAAGCTTTCTTT. It encodes CASSTPGDTEAFF.

The chain links TRBV16 to TRBJ2-3; a weak D match, TRBD2 (6 bases). This CDR3 comprises 14 residues. The V end was cut by 4 bases, the J end by 1 base, with 9 bases between. The germline V gene has CDR1 KGHSY and CDR2 FQNENV. In DNA form, the CDR3 reads TGTGCCAGCAGCCTAGCGGATGGCACAGATACGCAGTATTTT. Translated: CASSLADGTDTQYF.

The chain combines TRBV4-3 with TRBJ2-7; TRBD2 agrees at 8 bases. J was trimmed by 2 bases and V by 0 bases; bases with no gene match: 3. Germline V gene sequence: CDR1 LGHNA, CDR2 YSLEER. CDR3 size: 15 residues. The CDR3 coding sequence is TGCGCCAGCAGCCAAGACGCGGGAGGTACCTACGAGCAGTACTTC. As protein: CASSQDAGGTYEQYF.

The chain recombines TRBV21-1 with TRBJ2-5; TRBD1, the table's D call, lacks a check against the DNA. TRBV21-1 is described as a pseudogene. The CDR3 runs 18 residues. Here the CDR3 reads CASSSHLKSRTGYRTQYF. The CDR3 coding sequence is TGTGCCAGCAGCTCTCACCTTAAATCTCGGACAGGCTATAGGACCCAGTACTTC.

The rearrangement links TRBV4-3 to TRBJ2-3; 10 bases agree with TRBD2. Germline assignment: CDR1 LGHNA and CDR2 YSLEER. Unmatched junction bases numbered 13, after V lost 4 bases and J lost 6 bases. The CDR3 extends over 17 amino acids. The CDR3 protein is CASSPDYTSGDSDTQYF. In DNA form, the CDR3 reads TGCGCCAGCAGCCCAGACTACACTAGCGGGGACAGTGATACGCAGTATTTT.

The CDR3 reads CASSLSPLSEQYF. The CDR3 DNA follows: TGCGCCAGCAGCTTGAGTCCACTCTCAGAGCAGTACTTC. V gene TRBV5-1 combines with J gene TRBJ2-7, with no clear D. Trimming left V 1 base short and J 7 bases short, with 12 bases between. Germline V gene lookup returns CDR1 SGHRS and CDR2 YFSETQ. There are 13 residues in the CDR3.

The chain combines TRBV6-1 with TRBJ1-1, with a weak D call TRBD1 (5 bases). The germline V and J ends were trimmed by 1 base and 6 bases, with 18 bases remaining between them. This CDR3 is built from 16 residues. CDR1 MNHNS and CDR2 SASEGT come from the germline V gene. The CDR3 region has the DNA TGTGCCAGCAGTGAAGAGGCAGGGATACGGTTCGCTGAAGCTTTCTTT. Translating it yields CASSEEAGIRFAEAFF.

This clonotype is a singleton in its sample. The chain carries TRBV5-1 and TRBJ1-1; 9 bases agree with TRBD1. Trimming cost V 6 bases and J 5 bases; bases outside gene matches: 8. Per germline, CDR1 SGHRS and CDR2 YFSETQ. The CDR3 extends over 14 amino acids. The CDR3 region is CASTEQGARTEAFF. Written as DNA, the CDR3 is TGCGCCAGCACGGAACAGGGGGCGAGGACTGAAGCTTTCTTT.

The chain employs TRBV7-6 and TRBJ2-1, with 8 bases that match TRBD2. In germline, CDR1 is SGHVS, CDR2 FNYEAQ. The CDR3 is 15 residues long. Trimming removed 4 bases from V and 8 bases from J; junction bases left unmatched: 10. CDR3 loop: CASSYPPAGVHEQFF. The CDR3 DNA follows: TGTGCCAGCAGCTACCCCCCAGCGGGAGTGCATGAGCAGTTCTTC.

The rearrangement joins TRBV18 to TRBJ2-5; no firm D call. CDR1 and CDR2 (germline): KGHSH, LQKENI. The CDR3 is made up of 12 amino acids. Between the trimmed V and J ends, which lost 0 bases and 5 bases, there was a span of 4 bases. CDR3 protein: CASSPPLETQYF. Here the CDR3 DNA reads TGTGCCAGCTCACCACCCTTGGAGACCCAGTACTTC.

The V call is TRBV11-2, the J call TRBJ1-1; D not resolved. The germline V gene has CDR1 SGHAT and CDR2 FQNNGV. V lost 1 base, J lost 0 bases, and 33 bases lay in between. CDR3 length: 23 residues. This CDR3 is CASSLVLQAPGGVVTFMNTEAFF. The CDR3 bases are TGTGCCAGCAGCTTAGTATTGCAGGCCCCCGGAGGAGTGGTGACGTTCATGAACACTGAAGCTTTCTTT. The full variable domain, with the rest looked up from reference TRBV11-2 and TRBJ1-1, is EAGVAQSPRYKIIEKRQSVAFWCNPISGHATLYWYQQILGQGPKLLIQFQNNGVVDDSQLPKDRFSAERLKGVDSTLKIQPAKLEDSAVYLCASSLVLQAPGGVVTFMNTEAFFGQGTRLTVV.

The rearrangement joins TRBV7-9 to TRBJ2-7; D is possibly TRBD1 (5 bases). Germline V lookup: CDR1 SEHNR, CDR2 FQNEAQ (reference sequence). The CDR3 is made up of 15 amino acids. The germline V and J ends were trimmed by 7 bases and 5 bases, with 21 bases remaining between them. The CDR3 DNA sequence: TGTGCCAGCATGGGAAAAGGACACATCATCCACGAGCAGTACTTC. Translated, it gives CASMGKGHIIHEQYF.

CDR3 loop: CASSLWGQAGTEAFF. The CDR3, as DNA: TGTGCCAGTAGTCTATGGGGACAGGCGGGCACTGAAGCTTTCTTT. The rearrangement joins TRBV19 to TRBJ1-1; TRBD1 agrees at 8 bases. The CDR3 sequence is 15 residues long. Germline loops: CDR1 LNHDA, CDR2 SQIVND (reference sequence). V was pared by 5 bases and J by 4 bases, with 9 bases of the junction left unmatched.

CDR3: CASSPQWSYNEQFF. DNA for the CDR3: TGTGCCAGCAGCCCCCAGTGGTCCTACAATGAGCAGTTCTTC. This chain links TRBV9 with TRBJ2-1; D is undetermined. The CDR3 loop spans 14 amino acids. CDR1 is SGDLS, CDR2 YYNGEE, per germline. V gave up 4 bases and J gave up 1 base, with 9 bases separating them.

The chain joins TRBV20-1 to TRBJ2-7; TRBD1 matches at 7 bases. The CDR3 loop spans 15 amino acids. Germline loops: CDR1 DFQATT, CDR2 SNEGSKA (reference sequence). V shed 3 bases, J shed 1 base, and the junction held 9 bases outside the gene matches. CDR3 sequence reads: CSARQPGQPSYEQYF. In DNA form, the CDR3 reads TGCAGTGCTAGGCAGCCGGGACAGCCATCCTACGAGCAGTACTTC.